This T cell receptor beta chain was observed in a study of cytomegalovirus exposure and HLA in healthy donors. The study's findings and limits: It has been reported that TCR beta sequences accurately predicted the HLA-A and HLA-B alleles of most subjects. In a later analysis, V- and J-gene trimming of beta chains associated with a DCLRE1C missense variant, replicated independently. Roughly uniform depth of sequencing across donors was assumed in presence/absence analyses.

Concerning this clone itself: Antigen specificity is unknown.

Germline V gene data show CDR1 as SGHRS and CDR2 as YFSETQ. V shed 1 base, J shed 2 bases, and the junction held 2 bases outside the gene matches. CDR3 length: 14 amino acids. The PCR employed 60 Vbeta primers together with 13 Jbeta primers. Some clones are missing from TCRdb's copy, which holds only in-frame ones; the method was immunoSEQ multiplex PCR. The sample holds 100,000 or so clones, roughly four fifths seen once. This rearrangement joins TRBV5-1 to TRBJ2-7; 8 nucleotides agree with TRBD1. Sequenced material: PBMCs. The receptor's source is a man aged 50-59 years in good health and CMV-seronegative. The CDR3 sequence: CASSLQTGAYEQYF. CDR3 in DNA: TGCGCCAGCAGCTTGCAGACAGGGGCCTACGAGCAGTACTTC.